A selection of T cell receptor beta chains follows, all from one sample in a study of cytomegalovirus exposure and HLA in healthy donors. TCRdb's copy holds only in-frame clones and misses some; the assay was immunoSEQ multiplex PCR. The table includes about 250,000 clones, around 66% detected once. Sequencing input: PBMCs. Every receptor here comes from a female donor in good health and CMV-seronegative. Both conserved end residues are part of each CDR3. The D gene is left open where the match is weak. Clone size is not always given. Where it is, it says once, few, many or a class for expanded clones.

clone size	V gene	D gene	J gene	CDR3 DNA	CDR3 protein
-	TRBV5-1	-	TRBJ1-1	TGCGCCAGCAGCCTACAGGGAGTTTACGCTTTCTTT	CASSLQGVYAFF
-	TRBV10-1	TRBD2	TRBJ2-7	TGCGCCAGCAGTGATCGGGTAGCGGGAGTCAGGGCTCGCGAGCAGTACTTC	CASSDRVAGVRAREQYF
few	TRBV27	-	TRBJ2-7	TGTGCCAGCAGTTTATCGGGGGGACGACCCTACGAGCAGTACTTC	CASSLSGGRPYEQYF
-	TRBV10-3	TRBD2	TRBJ2-1	TGTGCCATAGGGGGACTAGCGGGAGACAATGAGCAGTTCTTC	CAIGGLAGDNEQFF
-	TRBV7-9	-	TRBJ2-7	TGTGCCAGCAGCAAAGGGGGGGAGGCGCCTTACTACGAGCAGTACTTC	CASSKGGEAPYYEQYF
few	TRBV29-1	TRBD1	TRBJ1-5	TGCAGCGTTCGGACAGGGGATCAGCCCCAGCATTTT	CSVRTGDQPQHF
-	TRBV5-1	-	TRBJ2-7	TGCGCCAGCAGCCACGGGCGCTACCGGGGGTCGTACGAGCAGTACTTC	CASSHGRYRGSYEQYF
-	TRBV28	-	TRBJ2-7	TGTGCCATCTCAACAGGTTACGAGCAGTACTTC	CAISTGYEQYF
-	TRBV7-2	-	TRBJ2-7	TGTGCCAGCAGCCCTTCGGACGGGAGCGGGTACGAGCAGTACTTC	CASSPSDGSGYEQYF
-	TRBV4-1	-	TRBJ2-2	TGCGCCAGCAGCCAAGATAGGAGTACGTCGACCGGGGAGCTGTTTTTT	CASSQDRSTSTGELFF
-	TRBV5-4	TRBD1	TRBJ2-4	TGTGCCAGCACCAGGGCGGGACAGGGGGCGAGGGCCAAAAACATTCAGTACTTC	CASTRAGQGARAKNIQYF
once	TRBV6-1	-	TRBJ1-4	TGTGCCAGCAGTAGCAGGGGAAATGAAAAACTGTTTTTT	CASSSRGNEKLFF
-	TRBV7-9	TRBD1	TRBJ2-1	TGTGCCAGCAGCTTAGTTGGACAGGGGGCCTACAATGAGCAGTTCTTC	CASSLVGQGAYNEQFF
-	TRBV15	TRBD2	TRBJ2-7	TGTGCCACCAGCAGAGTGGCGGGACAGATATTCGATGGTACTAGCGGGAAGCACCGTCCCGAGCAGTACTTC	CATSRVAGQIFDGTSGKHRPEQYF
-	TRBV28	-	TRBJ2-3	TGTGCCAGCAGTCAAACCGGGGTTACAGATACGCAGTATTTT	CASSQTGVTDTQYF
-	TRBV7-2	-	TRBJ1-5	TGTGCCAGCAGCTTAGTGGGAGATCAGCCCCAGCATTTT	CASSLVGDQPQHF
-	TRBV5-1	TRBD2	TRBJ2-2	TGCGCCAGCAGCTCGCTAGCGGGCTCGAACACCGGGGAGCTGTTTTTT	CASSSLAGSNTGELFF
-	TRBV7-2	TRBD1	TRBJ2-7	TGTGCCAGCAGCTTATTCGCTTCCATATTAGGGGGCGCTTTCCACGAGCAGTACTTC	CASSLFASILGGAFHEQYF
-	TRBV5-5	TRBD1	TRBJ2-1	TGTGCCAGCAGCCCGACAGGGGGGATCGGAGCTACATACAATGAGCAGTTCTTC	CASSPTGGIGATYNEQFF
-	TRBV28	-	TRBJ1-2	TGTGCCAGCAAGCGGGACCGGTATAACTATGGCTACACCTTC	CASKRDRYNYGYTF
-	TRBV18	-	TRBJ1-3	TGTGCCAGCTCACCTGCGGGGGCTGGAAACACCATATATTTT	CASSPAGAGNTIYF
few	TRBV5-1	TRBD1	TRBJ2-3	TGCGCCAGCAGCTTGGTTTTTCTCGGGACAGACACAGATACGCAGTATTTT	CASSLVFLGTDTDTQYF
-	TRBV11-3	TRBD2	TRBJ2-2	TGTGCCAGCAGCCAACTATTAGCGGGAGACCGACACGGGGAGCTGTTTTTT	CASSQLLAGDRHGELFF
-	TRBV7-2	-	TRBJ2-6	TGTGCCAGCAGCTCCGGACTGACGAGCTCTGGGGCCAACGTCCTGACTTTC	CASSSGLTSSGANVLTF
-	TRBV19	TRBD2	TRBJ2-1	TGTGCCAGTAGCTTAAGGGGACTAGTCGGGAGACATGAGCAGTTCTTC	CASSLRGLVGRHEQFF
-	TRBV5-1	TRBD2	TRBJ2-2	TGCGCCAGCAGCTTGGATCCCCTAGCGGGAGGATATAGGGGCGGGGAGCTGTTTTTT	CASSLDPLAGGYRGGELFF
-	TRBV28	TRBD1	TRBJ2-5	TGTGCCAGCAGTACCCCAGGAAAACAGGGGGCGAACCAGTACTTC	CASSTPGKQGANQYF
once	TRBV19	TRBD1	TRBJ1-2	TGTGCCAGTAGTATCGGGACAGGGAAAGGCGGCTACACCTTC	CASSIGTGKGGYTF
-	TRBV29-1	-	TRBJ2-7	TGCAGCGTTAGGACACCATCCTACGAGCAGTACTTC	CSVRTPSYEQYF
-	TRBV7-9	-	TRBJ2-7	TGTGCCAGCAGCAACGACAGCTACGAGCAGTACTTC	CASSNDSYEQYF
once	TRBV10-1	-	TRBJ2-7	TGCGCCAGGACCTTAGTTTCTCCGGGGGCCTACGAGCAGTACTTC	CARTLVSPGAYEQYF
-	TRBV6-6	TRBD1	TRBJ2-2	TGTGCCAGCAGTTCCGGGACAGGGCGGGCCGGGGAGCTGTTTTTT	CASSSGTGRAGELFF
few	TRBV2	-	TRBJ1-5	TGTGCCAGCAGTGAAGTGGCGCAGGGGCATCAGCCCCAGCATTTT	CASSEVAQGHQPQHF
-	TRBV11-2	TRBD1	TRBJ2-7	TGTGCCAGCAGCGGCCGGACAGGGCGATACCGAGATTACGAGCAGTACTTC	CASSGRTGRYRDYEQYF
-	TRBV11-3	-	TRBJ1-1	TGTGCCAGCAGCCCGACAGCACTGAACACTGAAGCTTTCTTT	CASSPTALNTEAFF
-	TRBV5-1	TRBD2	TRBJ2-1	TGCGCCAGCAGCTTGACTAGCGGGAGGTATAGCTCCTACAATGAGCAGTTCTTC	CASSLTSGRYSSYNEQFF
-	TRBV4-1	-	TRBJ2-1	TGCGCCAGCGCCCAAACCGGGACTCGAAATGAGCAGTTCTTC	CASAQTGTRNEQFF
-	TRBV5-1	TRBD2	TRBJ2-3	TGCGCCAGCAGCCGATCGGGACTCGACCGGCTAGCGGGAGGCACAGATACGCAGTATTTT	CASSRSGLDRLAGGTDTQYF
-	TRBV28	TRBD2	TRBJ2-2	TGTGCCAGCAGTTTCGGAGGACTAGCGGGACCTTTGGACACCGGGGAGCTGTTTTTT	CASSFGGLAGPLDTGELFF
-	TRBV23-1	-	TRBJ1-3	TGCGCCAGCAGTCTTGACTCGCCTTTAACTGGAAACACCATATATTTT	CASSLDSPLTGNTIYF
-	TRBV11-1	TRBD2	TRBJ2-7	TGTGCCAGCAGCACCCCGGGTAGCGGGAGATCCTACGAGCAGTACTTC	CASSTPGSGRSYEQYF
-	TRBV18	-	TRBJ2-1	TGTGCCAGCTCACTCTCTGGCCCCCCCTCCTACAATGAGCAGTTCTTC	CASSLSGPPSYNEQFF
-	TRBV5-1	TRBD1	TRBJ2-7	TGCGCCAGCAGCTTGGCGCAGGGGGCCGAGCAGTACTTC	CASSLAQGAEQYF
-	TRBV19	-	TRBJ2-5	TGTGCCAGTACTCCAGGGCAAGAGACCCAGTACTTC	CASTPGQETQYF
few	TRBV7-2	-	TRBJ2-5	TGTGCCAGCAGCTTAGTTTCTTTCGAGACCCAGTACTTC	CASSLVSFETQYF
-	TRBV6-1	-	TRBJ2-7	TGTGCCAGCAGTGAAGCGCTTGTGAGCTCCTACGAGCAGTACTTC	CASSEALVSSYEQYF
-	TRBV27	TRBD2	TRBJ2-1	TGTGCCAGCAGTTTGAGCCTAGCGGGAGTCAATGAGCAGTTCTTC	CASSLSLAGVNEQFF
-	TRBV7-2	-	TRBJ1-1	TGTGCCAGCAGCTTAGCGCTCGGGGGGGACACTGAAGCTTTCTTT	CASSLALGGDTEAFF
-	TRBV11-2	TRBD1	TRBJ1-4	TGTGCCAGCAGCTTAGATGTGGCAGGGGGCTTATTAGAGGAAAAACTGTTTTTT	CASSLDVAGGLLEEKLFF
-	TRBV27	TRBD2	TRBJ2-4	TGTGCCAGCAGCTTAGCGGGAAAGGGCAAAAACATTCAGTACTTC	CASSLAGKGKNIQYF
-	TRBV20-1	-	TRBJ1-2	TGCAGTGCTAGCACAGGGAATGGCTACACCTTC	CSASTGNGYTF
-	TRBV6-1	TRBD1	TRBJ1-2	TGTGCCAGCAGTGTGTCGGGACAGGGCCCTTATGGCTACACCTTC	CASSVSGQGPYGYTF
-	TRBV7-8	TRBD2	TRBJ2-1	TGTGCCAGCAGCTTAGCGCGGGCTAGCGGGAGTTACTCCTACAATGAGCAGTTCTTC	CASSLARASGSYSYNEQFF
-	TRBV9	TRBD2	TRBJ2-7	TGTGCCAGCAGCGTGGCGTCGGGAGGCGACGAGCAGTACTTC	CASSVASGGDEQYF
-	TRBV12-5	TRBD2	TRBJ2-7	TGTGCTAGTGGTTTGGTAGGGGCGGGGGTGAAGTACTTC	CASGLVGAGVKYF